A single sample is the source of the 30 T cell receptor beta chains below, sequenced in a study of T cells in Graves' hyperthyroidism and ophthalmopathy. What was amplified from RNA transcripts were TCR beta CDR3 regions. The primer set for the first-round RT-PCR of the TCR CDR3 was HTBI. TCRdb fed the multiplex PCR reads into MiXCR, producing one record per CDR3 protein. The table has about 720,000 distinct CDR3 sequences, approximately 16% seen once; the top ten hold around 7.7%. Sequencing was done on a sample of blood. Every receptor here comes from a man younger than 35 with Graves' hyperthyroidism.

V is TRBV20-1 and J is TRBJ1-5, with D maybe TRBD1 (5 bases). This CDR3 has 14 residues. Germline CDR1 is DFQATT and CDR2 is SNEGSKA (reference sequence). Deletions cut 4 bases from V and 5 bases from J, with 15 bases between. This CDR3 is CSATAGLGDQPQHF. The DNA of the CDR3 is TGCAGTGCTACTGCAGGGCTAGGGGATCAGCCCCAGCATTTT.

This CDR3 is CSAVSLDSSTDTQYF. The CDR3 DNA sequence: TGCAGTGCTGTGAGCTTAGACAGTAGCACAGATACGCAGTATTTT. This chain connects TRBV20-1 to TRBJ2-3, with TRBD1 as a possible D gene (5 bases). The CDR3 consists of 15 residues. Germline-derived CDR1 and CDR2 are DFQATT and SNEGSKA (reference sequence). Trimming removed 5 bases at V and 0 bases at J, with 15 bases between.

Many counts were recorded for this clonotype. The chain links TRBV6-6 to TRBJ2-5; 7 bases match TRBD1. V was clipped by 0 bases and J by 1 base; unmatched bases: 2. Germline V gene data show CDR1 as MNHNY and CDR2 as SVGAGI (reference sequence). This CDR3 has 15 residues. CDR3 amino acids: CASSYSYRGQETQYF. As DNA, the CDR3 is TGTGCCAGCAGTTACTCGTACAGGGGCCAAGAGACCCAGTACTTC.

This clonotype was recorded many times. The CDR3 nucleotides are TGCAGTGCCCCCAGACGAGGTGCTAACTATGGCTACACCTTC. Translation gives CSAPRRGANYGYTF. The chain links TRBV20-1 to TRBJ1-2, with D unclear. The CDR3 contains 14 residues. Trimming removed 6 bases at V and 0 bases at J, with 14 bases between. Germline V gives CDR1 DFQATT, CDR2 SNEGSKA (reference sequence).

This clonotype has a count of ten or more. The chain joins TRBV20-1 to TRBJ2-3, with 8 bases fitting TRBD1. V was clipped by 4 bases and J by 2 bases; unmatched bases: 2. This CDR3 is built from 13 residues. The germline V gene encodes CDR1 DFQATT and CDR2 SNEGSKA (reference sequence). DNA for the CDR3: TGCAGTGCTACGGACAGGGACACAGATACGCAGTATTTT. Translated: CSATDRDTDTQYF.

The chain is built from TRBV15 and TRBJ2-1, with 7 bases lining up with TRBD2. Germline V gives CDR1 LNHNV, CDR2 YYDKDF (reference sequence). The junction had 7 bases not matched to a gene; V was cut back by 5 bases and J by 9 bases. The CDR3 is made up of 13 amino acids. The chain's CDR3 is CATSVLREGEQFF. CDR3 nucleotide sequence: TGTGCCACCAGCGTCCTGAGGGAGGGTGAGCAGTTCTTC.

This clonotype showed up just a few times. This CDR3 is CASSPRQASGLNEQFF. The CDR3, as DNA: TGTGCCAGCAGCCCCCGACAGGCCTCGGGACTCAATGAGCAGTTCTTC. The genes are TRBV7-9 and TRBJ2-1; the D gene could be TRBD1 or TRBD2 (6 bases each). The CDR3 has 16 residues. Germline V gene lookup returns CDR1 SEHNR and CDR2 FQNEAQ (reference sequence). The germline V and J ends were trimmed by 5 bases and 6 bases, with 20 bases remaining between them.

This chain joins TRBV6-1 and TRBJ2-5, with 10 bases identical to TRBD2. Germline values: CDR1 MNHNS, CDR2 SASEGT. The CDR3 has 15 residues. The ends lost 6 bases at V and 3 bases at J; junction bases unmatched: 7. CDR3 in amino acids: CASRDLTSGKETQYF. The CDR3 DNA is TGTGCCAGCAGGGACCTTACTAGCGGGAAAGAGACCCAGTACTTC.

This clonotype was found many times. The chain is built from TRBV10-3 and TRBJ2-5, with 7 bases aligning to TRBD1. Germline V gives CDR1 ENHRY, CDR2 SYGVKD. The CDR3 is 14 residues long. V trimming: 4 bases; J trimming: 2 bases; junction bases outside the gene matches: 4. CDR3 protein: CAISAGTVQETQYF. In nucleotides, the CDR3 is TGTGCCATCAGTGCCGGGACAGTGCAAGAGACCCAGTACTTC.

The V call is TRBV7-2, the J call TRBJ1-2, with D possibly being TRBD1 (5 bases). Germline values: CDR1 SGHTA, CDR2 FQGNSA. Between the trimmed V and J ends, which lost 5 bases and 8 bases, there was a span of 15 bases. CDR3 length: 13 residues. The CDR3 nucleotides are TGTGCCAGCAGCCTTCTCACGGGGGAAGGCTACACCTTC. Encoded protein: CASSLLTGEGYTF. Full variable domain (outside the CDR3, taken from reference TRBV7-2 and TRBJ1-2): GAGVSQSPSNKVTEKGKDVELRCDPISGHTALYWYRQSLGQGLEFLIYFQGNSAPDKSGLPSDRFSAERTGGSVSTLTIQRTQQEDSAVYLCASSLLTGEGYTFGSGTRLTVV.

This clonotype was detected many times. The chain couples TRBV2 to TRBJ2-1, with a weak D call TRBD2 (6 bases). The CDR3 extends over 13 amino acids. Germline V lookup: CDR1 SNHLY, CDR2 FYNNEI. The ends were cut back, 8 bases at V and 6 bases at J, with 14 bases in the middle. This CDR3 is CASSGGLSNEQFF. Written as DNA, the CDR3 is TGTGCCAGCTCCGGAGGGCTCTCCAATGAGCAGTTCTTC.

The chain carries TRBV4-1 and TRBJ1-2, with D perhaps matching TRBD1 (6 bases). CDR1 is MGHRA and CDR2 is YSYEKL in the germline V gene. V dropped 0 bases and J dropped 4 bases, with 15 bases sitting between them. The CDR3 length is 16 residues. CDR3 loop: CASSQDLGQPLYGYTF. CDR3 coding DNA: TGCGCCAGCAGCCAAGATTTAGGACAGCCACTCTATGGCTACACCTTC.

This clonotype showed up many times. This chain joins TRBV2 and TRBJ2-1; weak D call: TRBD2 (5 bases). The CDR3 is made up of 14 amino acids. V was clipped by 7 bases and J by 4 bases, with 14 bases between them. Germline lookup yields CDR1 SNHLY and CDR2 FYNNEI. The CDR3 is CASKTGSLYNEQFF. The CDR3 DNA sequence: TGTGCCAGCAAGACGGGGAGTCTTTACAATGAGCAGTTCTTC. The full variable domain, its missing parts supplied by reference TRBV2 and TRBJ2-1, is EPEVTQTPSHQVTQMGQEVILRCVPISNHLYFYWYRQILGQKVEFLVSFYNNEISEKSEIFDDQFSVERPDGSNFTLKIRSTKLEDSAMYFCASKTGSLYNEQFFGPGTRLTVL.

This clonotype was picked up many times. The V gene is TRBV15, the J gene TRBJ1-1; D unclear. CDR3 length equals 16 residues. CDR1 is LNHNV, CDR2 YYDKDF, per germline (reference sequence). V dropped 2 bases and J dropped 1 base, with 14 bases sitting between them. The CDR3 DNA follows: TGTGCCACCAGCAGACCCCTGGGCCGGACGAACACTGAAGCTTTCTTT. Its translation: CATSRPLGRTNTEAFF.

This clonotype has a handful of counts. This chain joins TRBV6-1 and TRBJ2-1; 9 bases map to TRBD2. In germline, CDR1 is MNHNS, CDR2 SASEGT. CDR3 size: 15 residues. V lost 6 bases and J lost 3; bases outside the gene matches: 6. CDR3 in amino acids: CASSLSGSLYNEQFF. Here the CDR3 DNA reads TGTGCCAGCAGCCTTAGCGGGAGCCTCTACAATGAGCAGTTCTTC.

In the case of this clonotype: This may be a read error: a much more frequent sequence differs by one nucleotide. V and J are TRBV11-2 and TRBJ2-7, with 8 bases fitting TRBD2. Germline CDR1 SGHAT, CDR2 FQNNGV. This CDR3 has 15 residues. CDR3 sequence: CASSHRTSGAGEQCF. The CDR3 DNA follows: TGTGCCAGCAGCCATCGCACTAGCGGCGCGGGCGAGCAGTGCTTC.

In this sample, this clonotype turned up many times. The chain joins TRBV28 to TRBJ1-1; D uncertain. The CDR3 consists of 13 residues. V was pared by 2 bases and J by 10 bases, with 14 bases between. CDR1 and CDR2 (germline): MDHEN, SYDVKM. The CDR3 DNA reads as TGTGCCAGCAGTTTAAGGCAGCTCGGTGGAGCTTTCTTT. Residues: CASSLRQLGGAFF.

The V and J genes are TRBV20-1 and TRBJ2-1; D not resolved. V was clipped by 0 bases and J by 12 bases, with 9 bases between them. Germline loops: CDR1 DFQATT, CDR2 SNEGSKA (reference sequence). The CDR3 has 11 amino acids. The CDR3 is CSARDLRGQFF. The CDR3 region has the DNA TGCAGTGCTAGAGATCTCAGAGGGCAGTTCTTC.

This clonotype has more than one count but fewer than ten. J is TRBJ2-7 and V is TRBV27; 7 bases align to TRBD2. Unmatched junction bases numbered 8, after V lost 2 bases and J lost 7 bases. Germline CDR1 is MNHEY and CDR2 is SMNVEV (reference sequence). The length of the CDR3 is 14 residues. CDR3 residues: CASSLGTNLREQYF. CDR3 in DNA: TGTGCCAGCAGTTTAGGGACTAACCTTAGGGAGCAGTACTTC.

This clonotype was observed at least ten times. The chain links TRBV12-3 or TRBV12-4 to TRBJ1-5, with TRBD1 identical over 8 bases. The CDR3 runs 16 residues. Unmatched junction bases numbered 8, after V lost 3 bases and J lost 4 bases. CDR3 DNA: TGTGCCAGCAGTTTTCTGTCAGGGGGCTGGAATCAGCCCCAGCATTTT. Amino acids: CASSFLSGGWNQPQHF.

The chain recombines TRBV18 with TRBJ2-3, with a possible D match to TRBD2 (6 bases). V lost 3 bases and J 1 base, leaving 14 bases between the germline ends. This CDR3 comprises 16 residues. CDR1 is KGHSH and CDR2 is LQKENI in the germline V gene. CDR3: CASSPSSGSRTDTQYF. The CDR3, as DNA: TGTGCCAGCTCACCTAGCAGCGGGTCCCGCACAGATACGCAGTATTTT.

This clonotype was counted many times. The chain couples TRBV5-1 to TRBJ2-7; 9 bases fit TRBD2. With 4 bases clipped from V and 3 bases from J, the junction kept 11 bases outside the gene matches. Germline values: CDR1 SGHRS, CDR2 YFSETQ. The length of the CDR3 is 16 residues. In nucleotides, the CDR3 is TGCGCCAGCAGCCAGAAACACACTAGCGGGTTCTACGAGCAGTACTTC. Amino acids: CASSQKHTSGFYEQYF.

In this sample, this clonotype turned up many times. V usage is TRBV28 and J usage is TRBJ2-7, with D hard to call. In germline, CDR1 is MDHEN, CDR2 SYDVKM. This CDR3 has 14 residues. Trimming cost V 2 bases and J 2 bases, with 10 bases left between them. CDR3 nucleotides: TGTGCCAGCAGTTTAAGAGGAGTAACCTACGAGCAGTACTTC. Its translation is CASSLRGVTYEQYF.

The chain uses TRBV11-2 and TRBJ2-4; 7 nucleotides align to TRBD2. The germline gives CDR1 SGHAT, CDR2 FQNNGV. The V segment lost 5 bases and the J segment 0 bases; nucleotides outside the gene matches: 16. CDR3 size: 19 residues. The CDR3 nucleotides are TGTGCCAGCAGCGCGATTTTGTTGGGAGGGCAAGCAGCCAAAAACATTCAGTACTTC. Amino acids: CASSAILLGGQAAKNIQYF.

This clonotype was seen more than once but under ten times. V is TRBV7-2 and J is TRBJ2-5; tentative D call: TRBD2 (6 bases). Between the trimmed V and J ends, which lost 4 bases and 2 bases, there was a span of 17 bases. The CDR3 runs 16 residues. Germline V CDR1 and CDR2: SGHTA, FQGNSA. The CDR3 protein is CASSSTQWRAQETQYF. The CDR3 coding sequence is TGTGCCAGCAGCTCGACCCAATGGAGGGCTCAAGAGACCCAGTACTTC.

In its sample, this clonotype was seen many times. This chain joins TRBV18 and TRBJ2-1; D is possibly TRBD1 (6 bases). The CDR3 consists of 13 residues. The germline CDR1 and CDR2 sequences are KGHSH and LQKENI. V lost 5 bases and J lost 9, with 14 bases in between. The CDR3 DNA follows: TGTGCCAGCTCAGCGACAGGAGGTGCTGAGCAGTTCTTC. Its protein product is CASSATGGAEQFF.

In its sample, this clonotype was seen a few times. The V gene is TRBV6-1, the J gene TRBJ2-1, with 9 bases aligning to TRBD2. CDR1 and CDR2 from the germline V gene are MNHNS and SASEGT. V dropped 3 bases and J dropped 2; count of bases not matched to a gene: 5. The CDR3 spans 16 residues. The CDR3 bases are TGTGCCAGCAGTGATGAACTAGCGGGTACCTACAATGAGCAGTTCTTC. Protein sequence: CASSDELAGTYNEQFF.

This clonotype came up a few times. This clone may be a read error of a much larger clone one base away. The J gene is TRBJ1-1, the V gene TRBV18; D not certain. The CDR3 is 12 amino acids. Germline-derived CDR1 and CDR2 are KGHSH and LQKENI. In DNA, the CDR3 is TGTGCCATCTCATATATGAACACTGAAGCTTTCTTT. It specifies CAISYMNTEAFF.

Only a few counts were recorded for this clonotype. This chain uses TRBV25-1 with TRBJ2-3; TRBD2 might be the D (6 bases). CDR3 length: 18 amino acids. The germline V gene encodes CDR1 MGHDK and CDR2 SYGVNS. Trimming left V 1 base short and J 4 bases short, with 21 bases between. The CDR3 loop reads CASSELGFGGGDADTQYF. The CDR3 DNA follows: TGTGCCAGCAGTGAATTAGGGTTTGGGGGAGGAGACGCAGATACGCAGTATTTT.

The rearrangement links TRBV28 to TRBJ2-1, with TRBD2 as a possible D gene (5 bases). Germline CDR1 reads MDHEN; CDR2 reads SYDVKM. CDR3 size: 14 residues. V lost 6 bases and J 3 bases, leaving 12 bases between the germline ends. CDR3 in DNA: TGTGCCAGCAGATCGCCGGGGAACTACAATGAGCAGTTCTTC. Protein sequence: CASRSPGNYNEQFF.